This TCR beta chain was retrieved from a study of T-cell reconstitution after alpha-beta-depleted transplantation in children. Preparing the TCRbeta library involved the use of unique molecular identifiers. From the PCR reads, TCRdb called clonotypes with MiXCR, one entry per CDR3 protein. The sample contains some 590,000 distinct CDR3 sequences, roughly a tenth of which appear only once. The V gene end was trimmed by 2 bases and the J gene end by 7 bases; junction bases not matched to a gene: 8. This CDR3 has 15 amino acids. This clonotype was detected ten times or more. The receptor was derived from a human donor who donated a stem cell graft to a child with acute myeloid leukemia. The starting material was PBMCs from the stem cell graft donor, obtained from the stem cell graft. This chain links TRBV12-3 or TRBV12-4 with TRBJ1-5; 7 bases map to TRBD1. CDR3 bases: TGTGCCAGCAGTTTATTAGGGGGCGGAAACCAGCCCCAGCATTTT. Its protein product is CASSLLGGGNQPQHF.